Below are 21 T cell receptor beta chains sequenced from a single sample in a study of T cells after yellow fever vaccination. TCRdb processed the 5' RACE reads anew with MiXCR; each CDR3 protein has one entry. The table lists some 200,000 distinct CDR3 sequences, approximately 3.3% of them singletons. Sequenced material: CD4+ T cells sorted from PBMCs, taken 10 days after the yellow fever booster vaccination. The receptors come from a man aged 18 to 29 who received the YFV17D yellow fever vaccine.

This clonotype was found many times. CDR3 coding DNA: TGTGCCAGCAGCCAATCCGGGGTAGATACGCAGTATTTT. Encoded protein: CASSQSGVDTQYF. This rearrangement joins TRBV7-2 to TRBJ2-3, with TRBD2 as a possible D gene (5 bases). Per germline, CDR1 SGHTA and CDR2 FQGNSA. With 5 bases removed from V and 5 bases from J, the gap between germline ends came to 11 bases. The CDR3 runs to 13 residues.

This clonotype was seen ten or more times. The J gene is TRBJ1-5, the V gene TRBV12-3 or TRBV12-4; 7 nucleotides agree with TRBD1. V gave up 6 bases and J gave up 7 bases; unmatched junction bases: 9. This CDR3 is 14 amino acids long. This CDR3 is CASRYGQDVQPQHF. The CDR3 coding sequence is TGTGCCAGCAGATACGGACAGGACGTCCAGCCCCAGCATTTT.

This clonotype was recorded at least ten times. The rearrangement links TRBV6-6 to TRBJ1-1; D remains ambiguous. From germline, CDR1 is MNHNY and CDR2 SVGAGI (reference sequence). The CDR3 loop spans 13 amino acids. Trimming removed 6 bases from V and 0 bases from J, with 8 bases in between. The CDR3 DNA sequence: TGTGCCAGCAGAGACATTTTGAACACTGAAGCTTTCTTT. Translated: CASRDILNTEAFF.

This clonotype was observed at least ten times. The chain is built from TRBV24-1 and TRBJ2-7; the match to TRBD2 covers 12 bases. Germline V gene sequence: CDR1 KGHDR, CDR2 SFDVKD. V lost 4 bases and J lost 0; bases outside the gene matches: 6. This CDR3 has 17 amino acids. CDR3 sequence: CATSDPLAGGSSYEQYF. CDR3 bases: TGTGCCACCAGTGACCCTCTAGCGGGGGGGAGCTCCTACGAGCAGTACTTC.

The J gene is TRBJ2-1, the V gene TRBV5-1; TRBD2 matches 10 bases. The CDR3 contains 14 residues. V shed 5 bases, J shed 8 bases, and the junction held 7 bases outside the gene matches. CDR1 and CDR2 (germline): SGHRS, YFSETQ. The CDR3 nucleotides read TGCGCCAGCAGGTGGAGCGGGGGGGCCTATGAGCAGTTCTTC. It encodes CASRWSGGAYEQFF.

This clonotype appeared many times. The rearrangement joins TRBV6-6 to TRBJ2-5, with 8 bases matching TRBD2. The CDR3 consists of 15 residues. The V segment lost 5 bases and the J segment 0 bases; nucleotides outside the gene matches: 5. Germline CDR1 MNHNY, CDR2 SVGAGI (reference sequence). The CDR3 region is CASSDRGGYQETQYF. Written as DNA, the CDR3 is TGTGCCAGCAGTGACCGGGGGGGTTACCAAGAGACCCAGTACTTC.

The V gene is TRBV5-1, the J gene TRBJ1-5; D perhaps matches TRBD1 (6 bases). Trimming took off 0 bases at V and 4 bases at J, with 11 bases between the two ends. Germline V gives CDR1 SGHRS, CDR2 YFSETQ. This CDR3 contains 15 residues. The CDR3 region is CASSLVPGVNQPQHF. DNA for the CDR3: TGCGCCAGCAGCTTGGTTCCAGGGGTGAATCAGCCCCAGCATTTT.

Ten or more counts support this clonotype. CDR3 DNA sequence: TGTGCCAGCAGCTTATCATTGGGCTACGAGCAGTACTTC. This codes for CASSLSLGYEQYF. The J gene is TRBJ2-7, the V gene TRBV7-9; D remains unclear. Germline V gives CDR1 SEHNR, CDR2 FQNEAQ (reference sequence). Deletions cut 2 bases from V and 3 bases from J, with 8 bases between. The CDR3 contains 13 residues. Looking up the rest from reference TRBV7-9 and TRBJ2-7 gives the full variable domain: DTGVSQNPRHKITKRGQNVTFRCDPISEHNRLYWYRQTLGQGPEFLTYFQNEAQLEKSRLLSDRFSAERPKGSFSTLEIQRTEQGDSAMYLCASSLSLGYEQYFGPGTRLTVT.

This clonotype was observed a handful of times. The V and J genes are TRBV5-5 and TRBJ2-2; 9 bases map to TRBD2. Germline CDR1 SGHKS, CDR2 YYEKEE (reference sequence). There are 16 residues in the CDR3. Trimming removed 4 bases from V and 2 bases from J; junction bases left unmatched: 6. The CDR3 DNA sequence: TGTGCCAGCAGCGACAAGCGGGGGGTAAACACCGGGGAGCTGTTTTTT. This sequence encodes CASSDKRGVNTGELFF.

This clonotype was seen many times. This chain connects TRBV5-1 to TRBJ2-1; TRBD1 might be the D (5 bases). V lost 2 bases, J lost 12 bases, and 12 bases lay in between. Germline CDR1 SGHRS, CDR2 YFSETQ. CDR3 length equals 12 residues. The DNA of the CDR3 is TGCGCCAGCAGCTTTAGTGATACAGGGCAGTTCTTC. Translation gives CASSFSDTGQFF.

This clonotype showed up many times. This sequence joins TRBV6-6 and TRBJ1-3; perhaps TRBD1 as D (6 bases). V was shortened by 6 bases and J by 4 bases, with 13 bases between the two germline ends. Per the germline V gene, CDR1 is MNHNY and CDR2 is SVGAGI (reference sequence). The CDR3 totals 14 residues. The CDR3 here is CASRRGAAGNTIYF. As DNA, the CDR3 is TGTGCCAGCAGGAGGGGGGCCGCGGGAAACACCATATATTTT.

The sample holds many counts of this clonotype. This rearrangement joins TRBV4-3 to TRBJ2-3, with D possibly being TRBD1 (5 bases). The germline V gene has CDR1 LGHNA and CDR2 YSLEER. Trimming removed 1 base at V and 1 base at J, with 9 bases between. This CDR3 is 15 amino acids long. Here the CDR3 reads CASSQVTGRTDTQYF. CDR3 DNA sequence: TGCGCCAGCAGCCAAGTTACAGGCCGCACAGATACGCAGTATTTT.

This clonotype has at least ten counts. The chain combines TRBV12-3 or TRBV12-4 with TRBJ2-1, with 11 bases that match TRBD2. The CDR3 is 15 amino acids. The V gene end was trimmed by 5 bases and the J gene end by 5 bases; junction bases not matched to a gene: 5. The CDR3 loop reads CASSQRLAGNNEQFF. CDR3 bases: TGTGCCAGCAGTCAGCGACTAGCGGGGAACAATGAGCAGTTCTTC.

The V gene is TRBV11-2, the J gene TRBJ2-5; 11 nucleotides agree with TRBD1. Germline CDR1 and CDR2: SGHAT and FQNNGV. The length of the CDR3 is 17 residues. V lost 2 bases and J lost 4; bases outside the gene matches: 9. Here the CDR3 DNA reads TGTGCCAGCAGCTTATTAGGCGGACAGGGGGCTCTAGAGACCCAGTACTTC. This translates into CASSLLGGQGALETQYF.

This clonotype appeared many times. The gene calls are TRBV2 and TRBJ1-2; D is uncertain. Trimming shortened V by 7 bases and J by 3 bases, and 24 bases separated the two germline ends. Germline values: CDR1 SNHLY, CDR2 FYNNEI. The CDR3 sequence is 17 residues long. DNA for the CDR3: TGTGCCAGCAATAAAGACGGACGGGCAGGAGCGTACTATGGCTACACCTTC. This sequence encodes CASNKDGRAGAYYGYTF.

Ten or more counts support this clonotype. This chain joins TRBV29-1 and TRBJ2-2; tentatively, D is TRBD2 (5 bases). The germline V and J ends were trimmed by 7 bases and 0 bases, with 9 bases remaining between them. CDR3 size: 13 residues. Germline CDR1 reads SQVTM; CDR2 reads ANQGSEA. CDR3 DNA: TGCAGCGGAGGGCAGCCGAACACCGGGGAGCTGTTTTTT. Translating gives CSGGQPNTGELFF.

V and J are TRBV7-2 and TRBJ2-1, with unresolved D. The CDR3 contains 14 residues. Germline V lookup: CDR1 SGHTA, CDR2 FQGNSA. Trimming left V 4 bases short and J 5 bases short, with 12 bases between. The CDR3 spells CASSSSSTNNEQFF. The CDR3 DNA follows: TGTGCCAGCAGCTCTTCATCAACGAACAATGAGCAGTTCTTC.

The J gene is TRBJ1-2, the V gene TRBV7-2; D perhaps matches TRBD1 (6 bases). This CDR3 has 15 residues. Germline V CDR1 and CDR2: SGHTA, FQGNSA. V was trimmed by 5 bases and J by 5 bases, leaving 18 bases between them. CDR3 sequence reads: CASSVTSGTQYGYTF. CDR3 DNA: TGTGCCAGCAGCGTCACGTCTGGGACACAATATGGCTACACCTTC.

This clonotype was recorded many times. The rearrangement links TRBV7-2 to TRBJ2-1; D may be TRBD2 (6 bases). Germline loops: CDR1 SGHTA, CDR2 FQGNSA. Trimming cost V 1 base and J 4 bases, with 8 bases left between them. CDR3 length: 14 residues. CDR3 amino acids: CASSLGSGYNEQFF. DNA for the CDR3: TGTGCCAGCAGCTTAGGTAGCGGATACAATGAGCAGTTCTTC.

The sample holds a few counts of this clonotype. This chain connects TRBV5-4 to TRBJ1-2; no firm D call. Trimming left V 2 bases short and J 3 bases short, with 8 bases between. Germline V gene lookup returns CDR1 SGHNT and CDR2 YYREEE (reference sequence). This CDR3 has 13 residues. The CDR3 DNA reads TGTGCCAGCAGCTTTGAGGGTGACTATGGCTACACCTTC. It specifies CASSFEGDYGYTF. Full variable domain (outside the CDR3, taken from reference TRBV5-4 and TRBJ1-2): ETGVTQSPTHLIKTRGQQVTLRCSSQSGHNTVSWYQQALGQGPQFIFQYYREEENGRGNFPPRFSGLQFPNYSSELNVNALELDDSALYLCASSFEGDYGYTFGSGTRLTVV.

V gene TRBV2 combines with J gene TRBJ2-2; D not certain. CDR3 size: 14 residues. V gave up 1 base and J gave up 1 base, with 4 bases separating them. Germline V lookup: CDR1 SNHLY, CDR2 FYNNEI. DNA of the CDR3: TGTGCCAGCAGTGAAGGCAGGAACACCGGGGAGCTGTTTTTT. Translating gives CASSEGRNTGELFF.